The 8 T cell receptor beta chains presented below share a single source sample, sequenced in a study of early T cells in non-severe SARS-CoV-2 infection. In TCRdb, the 5' RACE reads were re-called with MiXCR into one record per CDR3 protein. The table lists around 70,000 distinct CDR3 sequences, 9% to 15% of them singletons. Sequencing was done on a sample of whole blood. The receptors originated from an adult who was a healthcare worker with PCR-confirmed SARS-CoV-2 infection or an uninfected control (not recorded which).

This chain uses TRBV11-2 with TRBJ2-1, with a possible D match to TRBD1 (6 bases). This CDR3 spans 14 amino acids. V gave up 1 base and J gave up 9 bases, with 13 bases separating them. Germline V CDR1 and CDR2: SGHAT, FQNNGV. The CDR3 region is CASSLVRGRGEQFF. DNA for the CDR3: TGTGCCAGCAGCTTAGTTAGGGGCAGGGGTGAGCAGTTCTTC.

This clonotype was observed a handful of times. The chain joins TRBV6-2 or TRBV6-3 to TRBJ2-3; no definite D call. The CDR3 consists of 12 residues. V dropped 6 bases and J dropped 5 bases, with 9 bases sitting between them. Germline CDR1 is MNHEY and CDR2 is SVGEGT. The CDR3: CASSVARDTQYF. For the CDR3, the DNA is TGTGCCAGCAGCGTAGCAAGAGATACGCAGTATTTT.

CDR3 sequence reads: CASSLSTGAYEQYF. CDR3 DNA sequence: TGTGCCAGCAGCTTAAGCACTGGAGCCTACGAGCAGTACTTC. V gene TRBV11-1 combines with J gene TRBJ2-7; D is unclear. The V end was cut by 2 bases, the J end by 2 bases, with 10 bases between. This CDR3 has 14 amino acids. CDR1 and CDR2 from the germline V gene are SGHAT and FQDESV (reference sequence).

The sample holds many counts of this clonotype. The V and J genes are TRBV13 and TRBJ1-1; the D is unclear. This CDR3 contains 13 residues. Germline CDR1 reads PRHDT; CDR2 reads FYEKMQ (reference sequence). Trimming pared 5 bases from V and 5 bases from J, leaving 12 bases between. CDR3 amino acids: CASSPPLSTEAFF. DNA for the CDR3: TGTGCCAGCAGCCCTCCACTGTCGACTGAAGCTTTCTTT. The whole variable domain, filled in from reference TRBV13 and TRBJ1-1, reads AAGVIQSPRHLIKEKRETATLKCYPIPRHDTVYWYQQGPGQDPQFLISFYEKMQSDKGSIPDRFSAQQFSDYHSELNMSSLELGDSALYFCASSPPLSTEAFFGQGTRLTVV.

This chain connects TRBV24-1 to TRBJ1-1; 7 bases map to TRBD1. CDR1 KGHDR and CDR2 SFDVKD come from the germline V gene. The CDR3 contains 13 residues. The trim removed 6 bases at V and 2 bases at J, leaving 2 bases unmatched. The CDR3 DNA reads TGTGCCACCAGTCAGGGGGTAAACACTGAAGCTTTCTTT. This codes for CATSQGVNTEAFF.

The chain uses TRBV6-6 and TRBJ2-3, with 11 bases aligning to TRBD2. Germline CDR1 is MNHNY and CDR2 is SVGAGI (reference sequence). The CDR3 covers 16 residues. V gave up 6 bases and J gave up 0 bases; unmatched junction bases: 5. The CDR3 bases are TGTGCCAGCAGGCTACTAGCGGGGGTTAGCACAGATACGCAGTATTTT. Translating gives CASRLLAGVSTDTQYF.

This clonotype showed up many times. The V and J genes are TRBV11-2 and TRBJ2-1; 7 nucleotides agree with TRBD1. The length of the CDR3 is 16 residues. Germline values: CDR1 SGHAT, CDR2 FQNNGV. Germline trimming cut 5 bases from V and 0 bases from J; bases unmatched to any gene: 7. The chain's CDR3 is CASSPRQGPSYNEQFF. The CDR3, as DNA: TGTGCCAGCAGCCCGAGACAGGGTCCCTCCTACAATGAGCAGTTCTTC.

V usage is TRBV18 and J usage is TRBJ1-2, with a weak D call TRBD1 (5 bases). This CDR3 has 15 amino acids. From germline, CDR1 is KGHSH and CDR2 LQKENI. Trimming left V 0 bases short and J 4 bases short, with 12 bases between. The CDR3 nucleotides are TGTGCCAGCTCACCACCCGGGACGGGATTCTATGGCTACACCTTC. It translates to CASSPPGTGFYGYTF.